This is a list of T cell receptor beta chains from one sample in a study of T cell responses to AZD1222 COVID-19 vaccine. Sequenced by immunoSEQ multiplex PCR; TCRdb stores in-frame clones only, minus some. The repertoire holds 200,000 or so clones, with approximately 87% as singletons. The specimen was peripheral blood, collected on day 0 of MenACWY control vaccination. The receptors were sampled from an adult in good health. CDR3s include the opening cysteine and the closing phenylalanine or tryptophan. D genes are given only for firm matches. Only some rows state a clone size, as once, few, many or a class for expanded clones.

CDR3: CASSIYGAGGANVLTF; DNA: TGTGCCAGTAGTATATATGGGGCTGGTGGGGCCAACGTCCTGACTTTC; J: TRBJ2-6; D: .; V: TRBV19; size: .
CDR3: CAIRGTGIDTQYF; DNA: TGTGCCATCAGGGGGACAGGGATAGATACGCAGTATTTT; J: TRBJ2-3; D: TRBD1; V: TRBV10-3; size: .
CDR3: CASSLGTSALTDTQYF; DNA: TGTGCCAGCAGCTTGGGGACTAGCGCGTTGACAGATACGCAGTATTTT; J: TRBJ2-3; D: TRBD2; V: TRBV7-9; size: .
CDR3: CASSIVIAGEQFF; DNA: TGTGCCAGTAGTATAGTCATAGCGGGTGAGCAGTTCTTC; J: TRBJ2-1; D: TRBD2; V: TRBV19; size: .
CDR3: CASSPGLAGGNIYNEQFF; DNA: TGTGCCAGCAGCCCCGGACTAGCGGGGGGCAACATCTACAATGAGCAGTTCTTC; J: TRBJ2-1; D: TRBD2; V: TRBV3-1/TRBV3-2; size: .
CDR3: CATSDLQGVGYTF; DNA: TGTGCCACCAGTGATCTACAGGGGGTCGGCTACACCTTC; J: TRBJ1-2; D: TRBD1; V: TRBV24-1; size: .
CDR3: CSVSRQGNNEQFF; DNA: TGCAGCGTTTCCCGACAGGGGAACAATGAGCAGTTCTTC; J: TRBJ2-1; D: TRBD1; V: TRBV29-1; size: .
CDR3: CASSLNGQVTEAFF; DNA: TGCGCCAGCAGCTTGAATGGACAAGTCACTGAAGCTTTCTTT; J: TRBJ1-1; D: .; V: TRBV5-1; size: .
CDR3: CASRGLAHYEQYF; DNA: TGTGCCAGCAGGGGACTAGCGCACTACGAGCAGTACTTC; J: TRBJ2-7; D: TRBD2; V: TRBV12-3/TRBV12-4; size: .
CDR3: CASSTGQESEKLFF; DNA: TGTGCCAGTAGCACGGGACAGGAGTCTGAAAAACTGTTTTTT; J: TRBJ1-4; D: TRBD1; V: TRBV19; size: .
CDR3: CASSAGTGGIYGYTF; DNA: TGTGCCAGCAGCGCCGGGACAGGGGGGATCTATGGCTACACCTTC; J: TRBJ1-2; D: TRBD1; V: TRBV5-8; size: .
CDR3: CASRRHGANTGELFF; DNA: TGTGCCAGTAGGCGTCATGGGGCAAACACCGGGGAGCTGTTTTTT; J: TRBJ2-2; D: .; V: TRBV19; size: .
CDR3: CASMVGLAGAGELFF; DNA: TGTGCCAGTATGGTGGGACTAGCGGGAGCCGGGGAGCTGTTTTTT; J: TRBJ2-2; D: TRBD2; V: TRBV19; size: .
CDR3: CASSTTASSGNTIYF; DNA: TGTGCCAGCAGCACCACAGCGAGCTCTGGAAACACCATATATTTT; J: TRBJ1-3; D: .; V: TRBV7-8; size: .
CDR3: CASSTLTGGKETQYF; DNA: TGTGCCAGTAGTACTTTAACCGGGGGGAAAGAGACCCAGTACTTC; J: TRBJ2-5; D: TRBD2; V: TRBV19; size: .
CDR3: CGSGGAGDTQYF; DNA: TGTGGGAGCGGGGGGGCCGGAGATACGCAGTATTTT; J: TRBJ2-3; D: TRBD2; V: TRBV7-2; size: .
CDR3: CASSPRTSGGTDTQYF; DNA: TGTGCCAGCAGTCCCCGGACTAGCGGTGGCACAGATACGCAGTATTTT; J: TRBJ2-3; D: TRBD2; V: TRBV2; size: .
CDR3: CASNQAPGELFF; DNA: TGTGCCAGTAATCAGGCACCCGGGGAGCTGTTTTTT; J: TRBJ2-2; D: .; V: TRBV19; size: .
CDR3: CSANDGPVNTEAFF; DNA: TGCAGTGCTAATGACGGACCGGTGAACACTGAAGCTTTCTTT; J: TRBJ1-1; D: .; V: TRBV20-1; size: .
CDR3: CSVQGNSNQPQHF; DNA: TGCAGCGTACAGGGTAATAGCAATCAGCCCCAGCATTTT; J: TRBJ1-5; D: .; V: TRBV29-1; size: .
CDR3: CASSAPRAGVDTGELFF; DNA: TGTGCCAGCAGCGCACCCCGGGCGGGGGTTGACACCGGGGAGCTGTTTTTT; J: TRBJ2-2; D: TRBD2; V: TRBV9; size: .
CDR3: CASSHGQGLSYEQYF; DNA: TGTGCCAGCAGCCACGGGCAGGGGTTGTCCTACGAGCAGTACTTC; J: TRBJ2-7; D: .; V: TRBV7-2; size: .
CDR3: CASRIKEDSLNTEAFF; DNA: TGTGCCAGCAGGATAAAGGAGGACAGTTTGAACACTGAAGCTTTCTTT; J: TRBJ1-1; D: .; V: TRBV21-1; size: few
CDR3: CASATPGEKLFF; DNA: TGTGCCAGCGCAACGCCGGGGGAAAAACTGTTTTTT; J: TRBJ1-4; D: .; V: TRBV28; size: .
CDR3: CASSFLQGGYGYTF; DNA: TGTGCCAGCAGTTTTCTACAGGGGGGGTATGGCTACACCTTC; J: TRBJ1-2; D: TRBD1; V: TRBV27; size: .
CDR3: CASTLGGDSGKYNEQFF; DNA: TGCGCCAGCACCCTGGGGGGTGATAGCGGGAAGTACAATGAGCAGTTCTTC; J: TRBJ2-1; D: TRBD2; V: TRBV5-1; size: few
CDR3: CASSREGVGYGYTF; DNA: TGCGCCAGCAGTCGGGAGGGAGTTGGCTATGGCTACACCTTC; J: TRBJ1-2; D: .; V: TRBV5-1; size: .
CDR3: CATSIRGNEQFF; DNA: TGTGCCACCAGCATCAGGGGGAATGAGCAGTTCTTC; J: TRBJ2-1; D: TRBD1; V: TRBV15; size: .
CDR3: CASSLDRGLNSYNEQFF; DNA: TGTGCCAGCAGCTTAGACAGGGGGCTAAACTCCTACAATGAGCAGTTCTTC; J: TRBJ2-1; D: TRBD1; V: TRBV11-2; size: .
CDR3: CASSLVATGANYGYTF; DNA: TGTGCCAGCAGCCTCGTCGCGACGGGAGCTAACTATGGCTACACCTTC; J: TRBJ1-2; D: .; V: TRBV27; size: .
CDR3: CSVEGRTSGGEGHEQFF; DNA: TGCAGCGTTGAGGGTCGGACTAGCGGGGGGGAAGGCCATGAGCAGTTCTTC; J: TRBJ2-1; D: TRBD2; V: TRBV29-1; size: .
CDR3: CASSRNPGQGGHEQYF; DNA: TGCGCCAGCAGCCGGAACCCGGGACAGGGGGGCCACGAGCAGTACTTC; J: TRBJ2-7; D: TRBD1; V: TRBV4-3; size: .
CDR3: CASSVGRIYPTDTQYF; DNA: TGTGCCAGCAGCGTCGGACGAATATATCCCACAGATACGCAGTATTTT; J: TRBJ2-3; D: .; V: TRBV9; size: .
CDR3: CASSFGPAGRRGNEKLFF; DNA: TGTGCCAGCAGTTTTGGCCCCGCGGGGCGGAGGGGCAATGAAAAACTGTTTTTT; J: TRBJ1-4; D: .; V: TRBV28; size: .
CDR3: CASSQTGREQYF; DNA: TGTGCCAGCAGCCAAACAGGGAGGGAGCAGTACTTC; J: TRBJ2-7; D: .; V: TRBV3-1/TRBV3-2; size: .
CDR3: CASSPGQGAYGYTF; DNA: TGTGCCAGCAGCCCGGGACAGGGGGCCTATGGCTACACCTTC; J: TRBJ1-2; D: TRBD1; V: TRBV7-2; size: .
CDR3: CASSVFSGRGSYNEQFF; DNA: TGTGCCAGCAGCGTTTTTAGCGGGAGAGGCTCCTACAATGAGCAGTTCTTC; J: TRBJ2-1; D: TRBD2; V: TRBV9; size: .
CDR3: CASSLGGTGHTEAFF; DNA: TGTGCCAGCAGCTTGGGGGGGACAGGGCACACTGAAGCTTTCTTT; J: TRBJ1-1; D: TRBD1; V: TRBV5-4; size: .
CDR3: CASSYRGSNQPQHF; DNA: TGTGCCAGCAGCTACAGGGGGAGCAATCAGCCCCAGCATTTT; J: TRBJ1-5; D: TRBD1; V: TRBV2; size: .
CDR3: CASSPAGRAITDTQYF; DNA: TGTGCCAGCAGCCCGGCGGGGAGGGCCATTACAGATACGCAGTATTTT; J: TRBJ2-3; D: TRBD2; V: TRBV5-4; size: .